These 3 T cell receptor beta chains originate from one sample sequenced in a study of CD8 T cells in ankylosing spondylitis. MiXCR, applied by TCRdb to the 5' RACE reads, yields one record per CDR3 protein. Of fewer than 350,000 distinct CDR3 sequences in the sample, roughly 12% were seen once. Sequenced input: blood, either unsorted or a sorted T cell fraction (not recorded which). Source of these receptors: a female donor with ankylosing spondylitis or in good health (not recorded which).

This clonotype was recorded at least ten times. The chain recombines TRBV9 with TRBJ2-6; D remains unclear. Trimming removed 6 bases from V and 4 bases from J, with 8 bases in between. CDR3 length: 13 amino acids. Germline V gene sequence: CDR1 SGDLS, CDR2 YYNGEE. Here the CDR3 reads CASTPPGANVLTF. For the CDR3, the DNA is TGTGCCAGCACACCACCGGGGGCCAACGTCCTGACTTTC.

Ten or more counts support this clonotype. The genes are TRBV5-1 and TRBJ1-4; the D is unclear. V lost 2 bases, J lost 5 bases, and 10 bases lay in between. Germline-derived CDR1 and CDR2 are SGHRS and YFSETQ. The CDR3 runs 14 residues. As DNA, the CDR3 is TGCGCCAGCAGCTTTGGAGAAAAAAATGAAAAACTGTTTTTT. Translating it yields CASSFGEKNEKLFF.

This clonotype was counted a single time. It may be a read error: a sequence one base away is much more abundant. The V and J genes are TRBV7-2 and TRBJ1-1; the D is unclear. The CDR3 spans 14 residues. Trimming left V 4 bases short and J 1 base short, with 10 bases between. The V gene's germline CDR1 is SGHTA and CDR2 FQGNSA. DNA of the CDR3: TGTGCCAGCAGCTACCTGGCCTCGAACACTGAAGCTTTCTTT. It encodes CASSYLASNTEAFF.